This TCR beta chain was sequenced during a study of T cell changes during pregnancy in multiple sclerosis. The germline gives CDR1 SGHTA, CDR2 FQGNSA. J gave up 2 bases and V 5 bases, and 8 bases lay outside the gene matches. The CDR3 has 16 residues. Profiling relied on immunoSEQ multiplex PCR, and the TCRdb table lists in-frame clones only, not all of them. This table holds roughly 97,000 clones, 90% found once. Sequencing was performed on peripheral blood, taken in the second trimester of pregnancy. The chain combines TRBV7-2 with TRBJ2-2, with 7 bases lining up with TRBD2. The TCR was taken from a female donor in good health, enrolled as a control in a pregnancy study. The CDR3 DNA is TGTGCCAGCAGCCCTGATGGCGGGAGAAACACCGGGGAGCTGTTTTTT. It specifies CASSPDGGRNTGELFF.